The subject of this entry is one T cell receptor (beta chain). Sequenced by immunoSEQ multiplex PCR; TCRdb stores in-frame clones only, minus some. The sample holds approximately 670,000 clones, around 89% seen once. The CDR3 sequence is 19 residues long. Germline trimming cut 1 base from V and 0 bases from J; bases unmatched to any gene: 9. Germline V CDR1 and CDR2: MGHRA, YSYEKL. This entry belongs to a study of blood T cell repertoires in COVID-19. Turning to the study itself: Acute and convalescent COVID-19 specimens originated in the United States, Italy and Spain. Sample material is recorded as cDNA or gDNA derived from T cells, B-cell-depleted T cells, or PBMCs.

The chain uses TRBV4-1 and TRBJ2-6, with 7 bases aligning to TRBD1. The sequencing input was peripheral blood. The receptor comes from a woman aged 18-30 years with acute or convalescent COVID-19. The CDR3 bases are TGCGCCAGCAGCCAAGGCCCGGGACAGACGAGCTCTGGGGCCAACGTCCTGACTTTC. This encodes CASSQGPGQTSSGANVLTF.